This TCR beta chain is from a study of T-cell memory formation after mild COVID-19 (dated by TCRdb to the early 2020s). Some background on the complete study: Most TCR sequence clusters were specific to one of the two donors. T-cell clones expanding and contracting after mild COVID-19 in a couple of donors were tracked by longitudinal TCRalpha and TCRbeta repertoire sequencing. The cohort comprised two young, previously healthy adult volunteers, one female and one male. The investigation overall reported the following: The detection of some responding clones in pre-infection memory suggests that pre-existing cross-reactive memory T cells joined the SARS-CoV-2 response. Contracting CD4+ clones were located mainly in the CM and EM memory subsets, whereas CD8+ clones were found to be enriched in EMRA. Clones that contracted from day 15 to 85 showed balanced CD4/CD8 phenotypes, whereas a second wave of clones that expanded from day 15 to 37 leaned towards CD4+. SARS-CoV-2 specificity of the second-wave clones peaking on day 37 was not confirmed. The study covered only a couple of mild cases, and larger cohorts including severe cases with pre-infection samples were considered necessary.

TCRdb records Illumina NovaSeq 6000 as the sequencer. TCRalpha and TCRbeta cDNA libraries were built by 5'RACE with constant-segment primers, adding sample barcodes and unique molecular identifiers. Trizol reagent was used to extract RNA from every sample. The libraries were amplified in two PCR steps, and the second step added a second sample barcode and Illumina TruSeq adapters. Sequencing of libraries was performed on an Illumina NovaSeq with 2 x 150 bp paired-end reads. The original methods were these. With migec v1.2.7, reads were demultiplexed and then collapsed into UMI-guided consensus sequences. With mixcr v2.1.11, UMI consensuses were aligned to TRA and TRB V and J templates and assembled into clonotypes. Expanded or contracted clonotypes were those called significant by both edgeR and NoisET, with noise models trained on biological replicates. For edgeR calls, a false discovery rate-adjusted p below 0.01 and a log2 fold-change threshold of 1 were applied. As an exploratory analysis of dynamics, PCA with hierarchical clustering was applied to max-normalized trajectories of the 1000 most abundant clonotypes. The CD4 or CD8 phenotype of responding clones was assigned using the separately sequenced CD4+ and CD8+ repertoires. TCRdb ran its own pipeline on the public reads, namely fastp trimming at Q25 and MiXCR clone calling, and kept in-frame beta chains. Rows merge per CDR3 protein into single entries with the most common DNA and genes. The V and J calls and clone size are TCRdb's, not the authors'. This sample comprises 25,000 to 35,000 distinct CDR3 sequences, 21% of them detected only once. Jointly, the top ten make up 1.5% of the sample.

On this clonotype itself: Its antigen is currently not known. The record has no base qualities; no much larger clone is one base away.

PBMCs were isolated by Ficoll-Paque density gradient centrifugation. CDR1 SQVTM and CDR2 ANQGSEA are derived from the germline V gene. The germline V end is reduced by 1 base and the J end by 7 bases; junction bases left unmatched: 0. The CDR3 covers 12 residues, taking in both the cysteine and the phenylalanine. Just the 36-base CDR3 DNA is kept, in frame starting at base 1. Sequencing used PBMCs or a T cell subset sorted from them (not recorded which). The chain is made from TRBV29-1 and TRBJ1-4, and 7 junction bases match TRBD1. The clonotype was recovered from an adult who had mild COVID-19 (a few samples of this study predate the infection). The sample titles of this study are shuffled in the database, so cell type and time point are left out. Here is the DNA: TGCAGCGTTGAAGGGGACAGTGAAAAACTGTTTTTT. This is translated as CSVEGDSEKLFF.